This note documents a single T cell receptor beta chain sequence. Original data processing: Reference gene primer amplification gave estimated nucleated cell counts. Repertoires were generated with immunoSEQ multiplex PCR, while TCRdb's copy carries only in-frame clones and drops some. The V and J calls and the clone size are those of that table, but D and trimming were determined from the DNA. The table has nearly 200,000 clones, around 84% seen once. V was pared by 4 bases and J by 1 base, with 12 bases between. CDR3 length equals 15 residues. Germline V CDR1 and CDR2: SGHTA, FQGTGA. These data are taken from a study of blood T cell repertoires in COVID-19. Study background: Collection of acute and convalescent COVID-19 samples took place in the United States, Italy and Spain. T cells, B-cell-depleted T cells, or PBMCs supplied cDNA or gDNA.

The receptor was derived from a human donor in a cohort sampled during active COVID-19. Source material: peripheral blood. The chain has TRBV7-3 and TRBJ2-3, with D tentatively TRBD2 (5 bases). The CDR3 protein is CASSSGMTGTDTQYF. In DNA, the CDR3 is TGTGCCAGCAGCTCCGGGATGACGGGCACAGATACGCAGTATTTT. Full variable domain (missing parts from reference TRBV7-3 and TRBJ2-3): GAGVSQTPSNKVTEKGKYVELRCDPISGHTALYWYRQSLGQGPEFLIYFQGTGAADDSGLPNDRFFAVRPEGSVSTLKIQRTERGDSAVYLCASSSGMTGTDTQYFGPGTRLTVL.